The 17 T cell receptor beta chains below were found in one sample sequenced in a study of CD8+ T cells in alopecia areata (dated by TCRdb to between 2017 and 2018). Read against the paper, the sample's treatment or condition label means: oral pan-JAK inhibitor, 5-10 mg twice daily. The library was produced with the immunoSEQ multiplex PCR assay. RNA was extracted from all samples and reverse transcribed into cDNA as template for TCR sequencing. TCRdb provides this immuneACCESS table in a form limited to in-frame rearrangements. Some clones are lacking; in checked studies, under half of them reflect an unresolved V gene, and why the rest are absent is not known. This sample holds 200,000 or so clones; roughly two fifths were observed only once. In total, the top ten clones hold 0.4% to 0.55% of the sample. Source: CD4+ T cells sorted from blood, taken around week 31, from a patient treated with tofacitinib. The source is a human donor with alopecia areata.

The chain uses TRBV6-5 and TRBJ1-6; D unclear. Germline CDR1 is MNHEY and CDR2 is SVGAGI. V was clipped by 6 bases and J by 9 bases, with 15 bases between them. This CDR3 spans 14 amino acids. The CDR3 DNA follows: TGTGCCAGCAGAGGATCCCCCGCTCGTTCACCCCTCCACTTT. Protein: CASRGSPARSPLHF.

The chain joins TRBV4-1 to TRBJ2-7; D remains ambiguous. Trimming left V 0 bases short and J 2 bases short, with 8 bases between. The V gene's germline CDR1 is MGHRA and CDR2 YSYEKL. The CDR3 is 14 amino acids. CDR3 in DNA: TGCGCCAGCAGCCAAGATCTAACAGCCTACGAGCAGTACTTC. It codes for CASSQDLTAYEQYF.

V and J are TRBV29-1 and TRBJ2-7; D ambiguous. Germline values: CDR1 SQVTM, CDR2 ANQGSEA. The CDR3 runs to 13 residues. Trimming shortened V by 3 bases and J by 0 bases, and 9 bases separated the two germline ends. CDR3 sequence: CSVDGPASYEQYF. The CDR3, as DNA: TGCAGCGTTGATGGGCCGGCCTCCTACGAGCAGTACTTC.

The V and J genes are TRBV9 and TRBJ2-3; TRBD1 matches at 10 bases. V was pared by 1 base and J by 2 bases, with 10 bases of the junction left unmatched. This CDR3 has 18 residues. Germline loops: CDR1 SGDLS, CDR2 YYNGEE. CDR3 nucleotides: TGTGCCAGCAGCGTACATTCCGGGACAGGGGACTTCACAGATACGCAGTATTTT. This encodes CASSVHSGTGDFTDTQYF.

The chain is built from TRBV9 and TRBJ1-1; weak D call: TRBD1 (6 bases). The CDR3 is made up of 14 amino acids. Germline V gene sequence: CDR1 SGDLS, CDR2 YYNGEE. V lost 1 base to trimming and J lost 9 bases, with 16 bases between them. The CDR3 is CASSVLPAGTQAFF. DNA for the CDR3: TGTGCCAGCAGCGTACTCCCGGCAGGGACACAAGCTTTCTTT.

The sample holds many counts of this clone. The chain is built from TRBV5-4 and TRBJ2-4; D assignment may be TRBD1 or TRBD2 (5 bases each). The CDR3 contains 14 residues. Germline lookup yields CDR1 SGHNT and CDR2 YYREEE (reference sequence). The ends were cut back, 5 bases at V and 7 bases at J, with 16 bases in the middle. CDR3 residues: CASSGAGIGNIQYF. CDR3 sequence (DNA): TGTGCCAGCAGTGGGGCCGGGATCGGGAACATTCAGTACTTC.

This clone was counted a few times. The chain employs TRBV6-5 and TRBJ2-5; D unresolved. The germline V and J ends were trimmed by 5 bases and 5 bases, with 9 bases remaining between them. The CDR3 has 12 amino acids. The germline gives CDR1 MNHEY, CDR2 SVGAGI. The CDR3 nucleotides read TGTGCCAGCAGTCAAAGTTGGGAGACCCAGTACTTC. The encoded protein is CASSQSWETQYF.

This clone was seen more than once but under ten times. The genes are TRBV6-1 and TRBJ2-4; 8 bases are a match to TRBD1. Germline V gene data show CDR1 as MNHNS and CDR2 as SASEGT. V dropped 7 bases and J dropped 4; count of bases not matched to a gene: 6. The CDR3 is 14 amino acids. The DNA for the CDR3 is TGTGCCAGCACCTTGACAGGGGCAAAAAACATTCAGTACTTC. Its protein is CASTLTGAKNIQYF.

CDR3 protein: CASSPRGTAGNTEAFF. In nucleotides, the CDR3 is TGTGCCAGCTCACCACGGGGAACAGCGGGGAACACTGAAGCTTTCTTT. V is TRBV18 and J is TRBJ1-1; D remains unclear. CDR3 size: 16 residues. Per germline, CDR1 KGHSH and CDR2 LQKENI. With 1 base removed from V and 1 base from J, the gap between germline ends came to 13 bases.

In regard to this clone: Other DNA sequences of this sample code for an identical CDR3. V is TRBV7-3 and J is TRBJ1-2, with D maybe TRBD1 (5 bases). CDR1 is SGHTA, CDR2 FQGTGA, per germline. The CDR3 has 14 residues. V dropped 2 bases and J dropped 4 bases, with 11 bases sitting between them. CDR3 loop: CASSLGTGSYGYTF. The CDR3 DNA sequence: TGTGCCAGCAGCTTAGGGACGGGCTCCTATGGCTACACCTTC.

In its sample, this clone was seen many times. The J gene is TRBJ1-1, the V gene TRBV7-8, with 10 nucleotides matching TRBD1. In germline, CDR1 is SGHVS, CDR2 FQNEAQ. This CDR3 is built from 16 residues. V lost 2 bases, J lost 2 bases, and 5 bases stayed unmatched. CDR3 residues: CASSLRDRGSNTEAFF. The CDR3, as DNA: TGTGCCAGCAGCTTAAGGGACAGGGGATCAAACACTGAAGCTTTCTTT.

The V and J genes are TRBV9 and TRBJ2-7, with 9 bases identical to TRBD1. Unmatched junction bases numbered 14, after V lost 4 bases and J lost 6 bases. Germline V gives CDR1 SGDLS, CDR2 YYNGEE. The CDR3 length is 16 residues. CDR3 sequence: CASSPSRGQGLGEQYF. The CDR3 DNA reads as TGTGCCAGCAGCCCCTCCAGGGGACAGGGCTTGGGCGAGCAGTACTTC. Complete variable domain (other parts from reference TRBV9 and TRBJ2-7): DSGVTQTPKHLITATGQRVTLRCSPRSGDLSVYWYQQSLDQGLQFLIQYYNGEERAKGNILERFSAQQFPDLHSELNLSSLELGDSALYFCASSPSRGQGLGEQYFGPGTRLTVT.

The CDR3 is CASSSYRVGVGSYNEQFF. The CDR3 bases are TGTGCCAGCAGCAGCTACAGGGTTGGGGTCGGCTCCTACAATGAGCAGTTCTTC. V and J are TRBV7-8 and TRBJ2-1; D possibly corresponds to TRBD1 (6 bases). Trimming took 5 bases from V and 0 from J, leaving 20 bases between them. This CDR3 region has 18 residues. Germline CDR1 and CDR2: SGHVS and FQNEAQ.

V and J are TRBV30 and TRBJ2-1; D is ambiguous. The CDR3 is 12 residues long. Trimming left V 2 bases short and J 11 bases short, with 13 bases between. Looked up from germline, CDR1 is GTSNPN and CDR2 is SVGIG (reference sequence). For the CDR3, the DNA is TGTGCCTGGAGTCGCCCTACCGACCAGCAGTTCTTC. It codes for CAWSRPTDQQFF.

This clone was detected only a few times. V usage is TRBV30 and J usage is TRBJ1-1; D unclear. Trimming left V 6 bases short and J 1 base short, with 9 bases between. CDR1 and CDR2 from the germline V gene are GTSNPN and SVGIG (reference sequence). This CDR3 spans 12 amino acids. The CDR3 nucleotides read TGTGCCTGTCTCTTAAAGAACACTGAAGCTTTCTTT. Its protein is CACLLKNTEAFF.

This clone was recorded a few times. The CDR3 nucleotides are TGTGCCAGCAACCAAGGGAACCCCTACAATGAGCAGTTCTTC. Translating it yields CASNQGNPYNEQFF. This chain connects TRBV7-9 to TRBJ2-1; D is unclear. The CDR3 runs 14 residues. The germline V and J ends were trimmed by 7 bases and 2 bases, with 12 bases remaining between them. Germline V CDR1 and CDR2: SEHNR, FQNEAQ (reference sequence).

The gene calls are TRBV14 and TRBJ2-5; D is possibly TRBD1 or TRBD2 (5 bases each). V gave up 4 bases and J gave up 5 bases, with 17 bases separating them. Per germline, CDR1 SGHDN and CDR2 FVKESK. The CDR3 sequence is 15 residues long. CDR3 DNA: TGTGCCAGCAGCCGTCCTAGGGGCCGAGGGGAGACCCAGTACTTC. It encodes CASSRPRGRGETQYF.